This is a list of T cell receptor beta chains from one sample in a study of CD8+ T cells in alopecia areata. Data came from immunoSEQ multiplex PCR; TCRdb stores just in-frame clones and leaves some out. The table has some 100,000 clones, 50% to 60% seen once. This specimen was CD8+ T cells sorted from blood, taken between weeks 55 and 65, from a patient treated with tofacitinib. Receptors originate from a human donor with alopecia areata. Both conserved end residues are trimmed from each CDR3.

>TRBV6-5|TRBJ2-2
ASSYPGQVGELF
>TRBV14|TRBJ2-7
ASSPAYSPYEQY
>TRBV4-1|TRBJ2-3
ASSQEGSSGFRDTQY
>TRBV12-5|TRBJ2-2
ASGLGQTGGESAKEMF
>TRBV7-9|TRBJ2-3
ASSPDSTDTQY
>TRBV29-1|TRBJ2-1
SVGFTSLYNEQF
>TRBV15|TRBJ1-5
ATSRDSIDLH
>TRBV7-9|TRBJ2-3
ASSLVGYGTDTQY
>TRBV5-6|TRBJ1-2
ASSLGGKEGYT
>TRBV27|TRBJ1-6
ASSPGHATYNSPLH
>TRBV5-1|TRBJ2-2
ASSLDTGELF
>TRBV2|TRBJ1-5
ASIRIWDNQPQH
>TRBV30|TRBJ1-5
AWIPGLESNQPQH
>TRBV29-1|TRBJ2-1
SVAVGGTGGWDEQF
>TRBV5-1|TRBJ2-1
ASSPGGLRDEQF
>TRBV7-9|TRBJ2-7
ASSPDGSVYEQY
>TRBV29-1|TRBJ2-7
SAALGSYEQY
>TRBV9|TRBJ2-4
ASSGGAKNIQY
>TRBV5-1|TRBJ1-6
ASSPSPGSGTLH
>TRBV9|TRBJ2-3
ASSVSTVSTDTQY
>TRBV14|TRBJ1-1
ASSQTRQNTEAF
>TRBV18|TRBJ2-1
ASSPRNGANEQF
>TRBV2|TRBJ1-6
ASRGSPLH
>TRBV7-6|TRBJ2-5
ASSLSPQETQY
>TRBV7-8|TRBJ1-2
ASSSRTVGYGYT
>TRBV2|TRBJ1-1
ASSGGHTEAF
>TRBV7-9|TRBJ1-3
ASSPEGTAGNTIY
>TRBV5-1|TRBJ1-2
ASSLGGSDGYT
>TRBV2|TRBJ1-5
ASSEALTDSNQPQH
>TRBV29-1|TRBJ2-6
SVQTGDSGANVLT
>TRBV27|TRBJ2-1
ATQERPLGDNEQF
>TRBV6-1|TRBJ2-5
ASSAKRGLQETQY
>TRBV19|TRBJ1-1
ASSITGAEAF
>TRBV7-9|TRBJ1-6
ASSLGGGPLH
>TRBV7-9|TRBJ2-2
ASSSRDRGNGELF
>TRBV7-2|TRBJ2-7
ASSLFGETYEQY
>TRBV7-9|TRBJ1-5
ASSRGNQPQH
>TRBV13|TRBJ2-1
ASSLTSSGADNEQF
>TRBV30|TRBJ2-3
AWSGGPDSSTDTQY
>TRBV5-1|TRBJ1-4
ASSSPDDGGGNEKLF
>TRBV19|TRBJ2-7
ASSMAAVREQY
>TRBV2|TRBJ1-2
ASSEKGTT
>TRBV5-1|TRBJ2-1
ASSSITSSLNEQF
>TRBV5-8|TRBJ2-7
ASSPGTFDEQY
>TRBV7-9|TRBJ2-5
ASRSLLAGDPGETQY
>TRBV7-9|TRBJ1-2
ASSLEGRIYGYT
>TRBV6-5|TRBJ2-1
ASAGGTRNEQF
>TRBV5-6|TRBJ2-1
ASSYGWGGNEQF
>TRBV14|TRBJ1-2
ASSPVGYGYT
>TRBV15|TRBJ2-1
ATSREAGGTWNEQF
>TRBV27|TRBJ2-7
ASRTPGRSYEQY
>TRBV4-1|TRBJ2-7
ASSHPTRGEQY
>TRBV14|TRBJ2-1
ASSQDPRGEQF
>TRBV6-6|TRBJ2-5
ASSYEWGLYETQY